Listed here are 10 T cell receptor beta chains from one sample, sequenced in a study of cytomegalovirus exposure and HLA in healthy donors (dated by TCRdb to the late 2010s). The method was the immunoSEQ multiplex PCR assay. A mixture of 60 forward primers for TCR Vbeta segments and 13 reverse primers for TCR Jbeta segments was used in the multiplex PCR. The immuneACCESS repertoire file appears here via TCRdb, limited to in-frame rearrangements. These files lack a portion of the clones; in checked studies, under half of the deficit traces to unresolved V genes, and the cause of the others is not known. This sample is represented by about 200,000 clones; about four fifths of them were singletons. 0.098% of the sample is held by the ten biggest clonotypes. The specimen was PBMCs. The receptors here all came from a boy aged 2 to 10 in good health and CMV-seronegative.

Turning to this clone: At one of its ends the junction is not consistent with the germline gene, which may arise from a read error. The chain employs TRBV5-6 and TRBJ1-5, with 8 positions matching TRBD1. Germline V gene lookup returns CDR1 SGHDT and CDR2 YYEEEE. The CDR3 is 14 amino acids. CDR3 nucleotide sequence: TGTGCCACCAGCACCGGACAGGGCGGGCAGCCCCAGCATTTT. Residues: CATSTGQGGQPQHF.

Here the CDR3 DNA reads TGTGCCAGCAGCTTAGTTGCGGAGGCGCTCACCGGGGAGCTGTTTTTT. Translated, it gives CASSLVAEALTGELFF. V and J are TRBV7-9 and TRBJ2-2; the D gene is possibly TRBD2 (5 bases). Trimming shortened V by 1 base and J by 4 bases, and 13 bases separated the two germline ends. CDR3 length equals 16 residues. CDR1 and CDR2 (germline): SEHNR, FQNEAQ (reference sequence).

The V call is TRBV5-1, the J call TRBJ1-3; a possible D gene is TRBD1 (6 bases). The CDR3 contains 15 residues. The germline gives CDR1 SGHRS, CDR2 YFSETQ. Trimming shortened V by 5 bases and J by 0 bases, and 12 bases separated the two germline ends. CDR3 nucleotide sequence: TGCGCCAGCAGTACCAGGGGCAGCTCTGGAAACACCATATATTTT. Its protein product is CASSTRGSSGNTIYF.

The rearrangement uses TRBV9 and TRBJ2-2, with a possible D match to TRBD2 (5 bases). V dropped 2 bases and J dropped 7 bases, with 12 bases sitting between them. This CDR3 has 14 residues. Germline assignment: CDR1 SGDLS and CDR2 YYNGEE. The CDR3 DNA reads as TGTGCCAGCAGCGTTGAGGGTATAGGCGGGGAGCTGTTTTTT. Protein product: CASSVEGIGGELFF.

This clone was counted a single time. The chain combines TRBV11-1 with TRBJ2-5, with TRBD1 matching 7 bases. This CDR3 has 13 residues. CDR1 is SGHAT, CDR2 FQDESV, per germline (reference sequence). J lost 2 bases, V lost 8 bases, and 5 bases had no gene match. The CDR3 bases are TGTGCCAGCGCGACAGGGTTTCAAGAGACCCAGTACTTC. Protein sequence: CASATGFQETQYF.

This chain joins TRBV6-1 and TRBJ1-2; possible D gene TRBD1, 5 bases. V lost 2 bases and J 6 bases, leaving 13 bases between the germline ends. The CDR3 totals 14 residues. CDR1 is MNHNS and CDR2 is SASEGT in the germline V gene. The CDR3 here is CASSESARADGYTF. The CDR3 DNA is TGTGCCAGCAGTGAAAGCGCCAGGGCGGATGGCTACACCTTC.

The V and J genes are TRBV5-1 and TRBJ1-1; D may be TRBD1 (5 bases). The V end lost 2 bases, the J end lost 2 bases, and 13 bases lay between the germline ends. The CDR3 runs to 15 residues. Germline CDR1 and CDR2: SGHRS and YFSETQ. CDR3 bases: TGCGCCAGCAGCTTTCGGTCGACAGTCAACACTGAAGCTTTCTTT. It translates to CASSFRSTVNTEAFF.

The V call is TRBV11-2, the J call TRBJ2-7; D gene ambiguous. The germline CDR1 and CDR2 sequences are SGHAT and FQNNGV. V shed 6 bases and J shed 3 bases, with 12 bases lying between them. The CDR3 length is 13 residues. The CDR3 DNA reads TGTGCCAGCAGTTTCCTCGTCCGCTACGAGCAGTACTTC. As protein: CASSFLVRYEQYF.

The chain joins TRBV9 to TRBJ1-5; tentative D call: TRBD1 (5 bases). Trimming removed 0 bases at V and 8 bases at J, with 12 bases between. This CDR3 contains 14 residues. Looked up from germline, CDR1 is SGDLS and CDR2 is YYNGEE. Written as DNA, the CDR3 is TGTGCCAGCAGCGTAGAAGCAGGGAGGGAGCCCCAGCATTTT. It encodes CASSVEAGREPQHF.

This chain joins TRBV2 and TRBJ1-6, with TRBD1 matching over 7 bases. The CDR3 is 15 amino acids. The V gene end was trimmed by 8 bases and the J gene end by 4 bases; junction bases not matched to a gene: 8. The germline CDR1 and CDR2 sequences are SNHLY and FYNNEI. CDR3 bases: TGTGCCAGCTGCGTGGGACAGAGTTATAATTCACCCCTCCACTTT. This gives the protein CASCVGQSYNSPLHF.